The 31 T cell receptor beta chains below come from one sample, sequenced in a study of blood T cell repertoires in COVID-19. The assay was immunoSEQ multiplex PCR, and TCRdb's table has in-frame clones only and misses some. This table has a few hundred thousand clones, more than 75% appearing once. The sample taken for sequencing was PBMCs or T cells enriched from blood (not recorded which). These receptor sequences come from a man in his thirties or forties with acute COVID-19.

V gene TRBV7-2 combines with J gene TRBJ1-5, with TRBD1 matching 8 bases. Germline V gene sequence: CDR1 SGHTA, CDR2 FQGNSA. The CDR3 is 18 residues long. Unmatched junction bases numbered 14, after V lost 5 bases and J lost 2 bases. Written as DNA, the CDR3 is TGTGCCAGCAGCCCTAAGCCAGGGGGCGCCGAGGGCAATCAGCCCCAGCATTTT. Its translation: CASSPKPGGAEGNQPQHF.

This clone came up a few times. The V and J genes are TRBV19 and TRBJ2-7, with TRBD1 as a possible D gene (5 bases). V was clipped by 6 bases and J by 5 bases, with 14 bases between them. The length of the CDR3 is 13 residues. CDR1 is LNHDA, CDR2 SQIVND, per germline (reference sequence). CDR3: CASSPFGRDEQYF. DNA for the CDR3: TGTGCCAGTAGCCCTTTTGGCAGGGACGAGCAGTACTTC.

This CDR3 reads CASDRTSGGTRSSTDTQYF. The CDR3 bases are TGTGCCAGCGATAGGACTAGCGGGGGGACCCGCTCTAGCACAGATACGCAGTATTTT. V usage is TRBV27 and J usage is TRBJ2-3, with 14 nucleotides matching TRBD2. In germline, CDR1 is MNHEY, CDR2 SMNVEV (reference sequence). J was trimmed by 0 bases and V by 8 bases; bases with no gene match: 13. The CDR3 contains 19 residues.

The CDR3 loop reads CASSRVNTEAFF. The CDR3 DNA reads as TGTGCCAGTAGTCGGGTAAACACTGAAGCTTTCTTT. The chain is built from TRBV19 and TRBJ1-1; D gene ambiguous. The CDR3 sequence is 12 residues long. Germline CDR1 reads LNHDA; CDR2 reads SQIVND (reference sequence). Trimming shortened V by 5 bases and J by 2 bases, and 6 bases separated the two germline ends.

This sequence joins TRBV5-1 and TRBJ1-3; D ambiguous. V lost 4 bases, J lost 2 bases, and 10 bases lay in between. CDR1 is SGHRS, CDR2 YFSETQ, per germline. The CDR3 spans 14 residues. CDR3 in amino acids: CASSPSGTGNTIYF. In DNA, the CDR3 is TGCGCCAGCAGCCCCTCCGGGACTGGAAACACCATATATTTT.

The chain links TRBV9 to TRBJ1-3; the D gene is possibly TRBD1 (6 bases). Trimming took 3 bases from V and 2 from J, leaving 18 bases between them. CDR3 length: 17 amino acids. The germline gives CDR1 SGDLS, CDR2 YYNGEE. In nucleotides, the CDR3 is TGTGCCAGCAGCGGACCCCACAGGGATAGGGCTGGAAACACCATATATTTT. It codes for CASSGPHRDRAGNTIYF.

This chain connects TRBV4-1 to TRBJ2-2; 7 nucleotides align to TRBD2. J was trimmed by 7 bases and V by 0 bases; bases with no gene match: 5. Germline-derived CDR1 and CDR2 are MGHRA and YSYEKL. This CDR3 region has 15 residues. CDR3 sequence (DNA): TGCGCCAGCAGCCAAGATGGAGGACTAGACGGGGAGCTGTTTTTT. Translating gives CASSQDGGLDGELFF.

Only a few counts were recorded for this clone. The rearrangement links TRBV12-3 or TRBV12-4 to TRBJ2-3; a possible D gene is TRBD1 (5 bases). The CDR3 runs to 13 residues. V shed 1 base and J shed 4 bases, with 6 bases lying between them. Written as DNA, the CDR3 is TGTGCCAGCAGTTTAGGACAGCCAGATACGCAGTATTTT. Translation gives CASSLGQPDTQYF.

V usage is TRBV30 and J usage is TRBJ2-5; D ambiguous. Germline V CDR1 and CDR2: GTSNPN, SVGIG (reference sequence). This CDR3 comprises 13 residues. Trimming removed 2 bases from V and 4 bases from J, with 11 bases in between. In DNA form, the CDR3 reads TGTGCCTGGAGTAGTCTGGTCGGAGAGACCCAGTACTTC. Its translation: CAWSSLVGETQYF.

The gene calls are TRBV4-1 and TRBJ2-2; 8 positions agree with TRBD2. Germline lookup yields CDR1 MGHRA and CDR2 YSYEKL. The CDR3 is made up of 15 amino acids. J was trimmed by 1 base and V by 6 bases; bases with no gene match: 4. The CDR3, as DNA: TGCGCCAGCAGAGTGACTAGCGAGAACACCGGGGAGCTGTTTTTT. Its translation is CASRVTSENTGELFF.

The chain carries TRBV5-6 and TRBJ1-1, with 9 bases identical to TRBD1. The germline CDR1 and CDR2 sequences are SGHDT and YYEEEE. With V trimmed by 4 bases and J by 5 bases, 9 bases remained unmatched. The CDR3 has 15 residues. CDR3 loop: CASSRPTGTGTEAFF. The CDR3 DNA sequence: TGTGCCAGCAGCCGCCCGACCGGGACAGGGACTGAAGCTTTCTTT.

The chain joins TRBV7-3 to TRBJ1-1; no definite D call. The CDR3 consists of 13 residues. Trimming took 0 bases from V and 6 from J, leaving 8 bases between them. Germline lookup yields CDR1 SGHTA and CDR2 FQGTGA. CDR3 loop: CASSLTFGAEAFF. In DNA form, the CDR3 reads TGTGCCAGCAGCTTAACTTTCGGAGCTGAAGCTTTCTTT.

CDR3: CATSTFEAGGPSGANVLTF. Written as DNA, the CDR3 is TGTGCCACCTCCACCTTTGAAGCGGGGGGGCCCTCTGGGGCCAACGTCCTGACTTTC. V usage is TRBV10-3 and J usage is TRBJ2-6, with 10 bases identical to TRBD2. V dropped 10 bases and J dropped 0; count of bases not matched to a gene: 15. Looked up from germline, CDR1 is ENHRY and CDR2 is SYGVKD. The CDR3 has 19 residues.

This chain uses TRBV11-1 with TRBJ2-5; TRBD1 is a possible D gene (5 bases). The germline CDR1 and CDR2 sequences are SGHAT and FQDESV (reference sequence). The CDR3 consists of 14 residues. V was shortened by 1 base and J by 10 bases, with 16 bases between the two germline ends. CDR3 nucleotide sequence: TGTGCCAGCAGCTTAGGGGCCTTGGCCCAGGGCCAGTACTTC. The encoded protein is CASSLGALAQGQYF.

The DNA of the CDR3 is TGTGCCAGCAGCTTAGCGGGACAGCCCTCCTACGAGCAGTACTTC. It is translated as CASSLAGQPSYEQYF. This chain connects TRBV7-6 to TRBJ2-7; 7 bases map to TRBD1. CDR3 length equals 15 residues. Trimming cost V 0 bases and J 0 bases; bases outside gene matches: 2. Germline V gene sequence: CDR1 SGHVS, CDR2 FNYEAQ.

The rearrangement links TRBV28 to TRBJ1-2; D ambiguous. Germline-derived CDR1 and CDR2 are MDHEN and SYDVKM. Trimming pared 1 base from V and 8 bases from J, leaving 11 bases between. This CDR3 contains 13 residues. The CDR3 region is CASSLLLRSGYTF. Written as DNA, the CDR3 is TGTGCCAGCAGTTTATTGCTACGATCCGGCTACACCTTC.

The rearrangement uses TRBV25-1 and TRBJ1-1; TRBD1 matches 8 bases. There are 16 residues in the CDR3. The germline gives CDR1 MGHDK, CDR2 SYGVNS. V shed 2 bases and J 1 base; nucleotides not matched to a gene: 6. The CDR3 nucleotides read TGTGCCAGCAGTGAACAGGGACAGGAGCGGAACACTGAAGCTTTCTTT. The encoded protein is CASSEQGQERNTEAFF.

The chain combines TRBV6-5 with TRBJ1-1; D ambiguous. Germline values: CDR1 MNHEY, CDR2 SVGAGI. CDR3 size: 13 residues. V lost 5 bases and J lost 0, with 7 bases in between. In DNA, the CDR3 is TGTGCCAGCAGTACAGAGATGAACACTGAAGCTTTCTTT. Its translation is CASSTEMNTEAFF.

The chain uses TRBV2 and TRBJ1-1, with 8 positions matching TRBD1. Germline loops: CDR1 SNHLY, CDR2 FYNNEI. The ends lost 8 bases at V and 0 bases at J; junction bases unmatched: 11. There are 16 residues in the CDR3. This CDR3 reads CASSRGRTPMNTEAFF. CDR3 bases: TGTGCCAGCTCCAGGGGGCGAACCCCTATGAACACTGAAGCTTTCTTT.

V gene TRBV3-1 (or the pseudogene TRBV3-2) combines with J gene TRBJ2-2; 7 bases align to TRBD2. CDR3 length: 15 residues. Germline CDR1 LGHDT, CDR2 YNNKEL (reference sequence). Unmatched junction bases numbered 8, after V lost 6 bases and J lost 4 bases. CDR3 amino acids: CASSRQSGATGELFF. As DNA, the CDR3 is TGTGCCAGCAGTCGTCAAAGCGGGGCCACCGGGGAGCTGTTTTTT.

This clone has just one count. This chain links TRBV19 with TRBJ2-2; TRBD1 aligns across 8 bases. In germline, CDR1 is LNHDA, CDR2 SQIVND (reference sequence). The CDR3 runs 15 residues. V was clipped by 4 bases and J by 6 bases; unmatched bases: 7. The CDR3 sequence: CASSTPSDRAGELFF. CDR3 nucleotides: TGTGCCAGTAGTACCCCATCGGACAGGGCCGGGGAGCTGTTTTTT.

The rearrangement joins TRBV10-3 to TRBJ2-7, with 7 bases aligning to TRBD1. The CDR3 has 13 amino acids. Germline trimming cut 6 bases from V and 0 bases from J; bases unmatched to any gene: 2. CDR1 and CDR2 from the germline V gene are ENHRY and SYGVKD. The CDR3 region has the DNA TGTGCCATCAGCGGGACAGACTCCTACGAGCAGTACTTC. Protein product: CAISGTDSYEQYF.

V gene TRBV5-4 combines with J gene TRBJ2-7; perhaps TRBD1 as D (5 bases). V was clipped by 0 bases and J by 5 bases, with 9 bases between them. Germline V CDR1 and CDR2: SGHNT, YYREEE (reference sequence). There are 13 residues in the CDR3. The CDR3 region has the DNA TGTGCCAGCAGCTTGGTGACAGCTGACGAGCAGTACTTC. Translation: CASSLVTADEQYF.

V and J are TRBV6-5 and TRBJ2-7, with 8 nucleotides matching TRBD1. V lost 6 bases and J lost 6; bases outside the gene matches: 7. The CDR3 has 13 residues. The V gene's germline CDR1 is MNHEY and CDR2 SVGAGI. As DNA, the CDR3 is TGTGCCAGCAGACTGGACAGGGCAGGCGAGCAGTACTTC. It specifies CASRLDRAGEQYF.

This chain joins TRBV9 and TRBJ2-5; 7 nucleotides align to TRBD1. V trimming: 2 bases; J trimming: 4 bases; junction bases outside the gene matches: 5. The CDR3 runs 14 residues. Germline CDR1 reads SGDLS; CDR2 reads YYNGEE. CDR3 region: CASSVDRKGETQYF. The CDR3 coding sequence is TGTGCCAGCAGCGTGGACAGGAAAGGAGAGACCCAGTACTTC.

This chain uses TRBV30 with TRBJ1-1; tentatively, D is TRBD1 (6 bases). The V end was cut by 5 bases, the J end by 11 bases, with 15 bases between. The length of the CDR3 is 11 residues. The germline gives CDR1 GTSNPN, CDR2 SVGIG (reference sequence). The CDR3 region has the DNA TGTGCCTGGGGGGGGCGGCAACGGGCTTTCTTT. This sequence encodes CAWGGRQRAFF.

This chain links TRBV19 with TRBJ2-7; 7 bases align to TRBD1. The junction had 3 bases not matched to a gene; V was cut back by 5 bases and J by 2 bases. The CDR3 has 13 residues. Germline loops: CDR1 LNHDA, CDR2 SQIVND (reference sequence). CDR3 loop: CASSSDRAYEQYF. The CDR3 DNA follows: TGTGCCAGTAGTTCTGACAGGGCCTACGAGCAGTACTTC.

CDR3 nucleotide sequence: TGTGCCAGTAGTATGGGACAGGTCCCTAATCAGCCCCAGCATTTT. Translated, it gives CASSMGQVPNQPQHF. V usage is TRBV19 and J usage is TRBJ1-5, with 8 bases matching TRBD1. The CDR3 covers 15 residues. CDR1 and CDR2 from the germline V gene are LNHDA and SQIVND (reference sequence). V shed 3 bases, J shed 4 bases, and the junction held 5 bases outside the gene matches.

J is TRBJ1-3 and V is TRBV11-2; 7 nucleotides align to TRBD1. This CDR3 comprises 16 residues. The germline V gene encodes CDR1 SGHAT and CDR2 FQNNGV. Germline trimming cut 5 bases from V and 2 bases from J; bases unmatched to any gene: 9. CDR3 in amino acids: CASSPRDSKTGNTIYF. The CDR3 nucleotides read TGTGCCAGCAGCCCCCGGGACAGCAAAACTGGAAACACCATATATTTT.

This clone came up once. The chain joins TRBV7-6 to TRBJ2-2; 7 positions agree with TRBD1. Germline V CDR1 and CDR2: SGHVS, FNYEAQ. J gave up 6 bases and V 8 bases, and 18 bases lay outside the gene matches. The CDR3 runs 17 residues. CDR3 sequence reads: CASGRQGMGNGPGELFF. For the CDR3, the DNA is TGTGCCAGCGGGAGACAGGGCATGGGGAATGGGCCCGGGGAGCTGTTTTTT. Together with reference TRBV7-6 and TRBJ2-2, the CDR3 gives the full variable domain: GAGVSQSPRYKVTKRGQDVALRCDPISGHVSLYWYRQALGQGPEFLTYFNYEAQQDKSGLPNDRFSAERPEGSISTLTIQRTEQRDSAMYRCASGRQGMGNGPGELFFGEGSRLTVL.

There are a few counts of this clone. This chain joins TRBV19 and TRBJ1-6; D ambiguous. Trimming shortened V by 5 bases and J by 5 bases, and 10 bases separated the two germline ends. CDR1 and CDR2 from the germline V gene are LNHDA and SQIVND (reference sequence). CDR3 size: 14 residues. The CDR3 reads CASSFRGDNSPLHF. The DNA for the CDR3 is TGTGCCAGTAGTTTCCGTGGAGATAATTCACCCCTCCACTTT.